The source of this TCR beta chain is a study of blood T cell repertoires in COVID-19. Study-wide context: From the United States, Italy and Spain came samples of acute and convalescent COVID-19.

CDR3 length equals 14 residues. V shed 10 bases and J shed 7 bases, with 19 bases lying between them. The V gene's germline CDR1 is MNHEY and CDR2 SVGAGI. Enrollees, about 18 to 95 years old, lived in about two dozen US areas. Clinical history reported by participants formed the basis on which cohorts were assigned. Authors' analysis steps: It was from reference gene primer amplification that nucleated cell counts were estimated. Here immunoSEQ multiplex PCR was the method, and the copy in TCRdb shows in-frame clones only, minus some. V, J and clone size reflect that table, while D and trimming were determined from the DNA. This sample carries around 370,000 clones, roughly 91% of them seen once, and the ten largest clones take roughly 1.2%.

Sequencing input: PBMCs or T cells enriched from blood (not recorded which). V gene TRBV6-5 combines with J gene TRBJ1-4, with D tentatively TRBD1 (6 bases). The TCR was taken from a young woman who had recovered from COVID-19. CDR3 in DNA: TGTGCCACCCAACCCTTGGGGGCGCGTGAAAAACTGTTTTTT. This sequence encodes CATQPLGAREKLFF.